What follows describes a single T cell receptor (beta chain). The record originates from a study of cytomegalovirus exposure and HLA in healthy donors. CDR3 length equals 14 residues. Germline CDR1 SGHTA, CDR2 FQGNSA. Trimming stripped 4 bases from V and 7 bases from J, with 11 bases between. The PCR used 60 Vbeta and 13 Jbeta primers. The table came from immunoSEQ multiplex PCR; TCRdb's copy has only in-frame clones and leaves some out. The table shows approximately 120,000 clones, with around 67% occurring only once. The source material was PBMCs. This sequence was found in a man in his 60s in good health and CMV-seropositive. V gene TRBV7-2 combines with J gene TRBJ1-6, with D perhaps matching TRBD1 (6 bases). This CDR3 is CASSSGDTNSPLHF. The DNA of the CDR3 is TGTGCCAGCAGCTCCGGGGACACCAATTCACCCCTCCACTTT.